This TCR beta chain emerged from a study of regulatory T cells in long-lasting Graves disease. Germline CDR1 is SQVTM and CDR2 is ANQGSEA. The CDR3 is 11 residues long. The V gene lost 4 bases and the J gene lost 6 bases, with 7 bases spanning the gap. Arm-PCR of CDR3 regions with iRepertoire HTBI primers generated TCR beta libraries. In TCRdb, the multiplex PCR reads were re-called with MiXCR into one record per CDR3 protein. Counted here are some 450,000 distinct CDR3 sequences, about a sixth occurring once; the ten biggest clones make up approximately 12%. This clonotype was detected ten times or more. Time point meaning: newly diagnosed GD, antithyroid drugs for less than 3 months. Extracted PBMC RNA gave rise to the TCR library. This sample also appeared in a second study, on T cells in Graves' hyperthyroidism and ophthalmopathy.

The sequence was collected from a woman aged 30 to 39 with Graves disease. This rearrangement joins TRBV29-1 to TRBJ2-1; D not certain. Here the sequenced sample was peripheral blood mononuclear cells (PBMCs), taken at new diagnosis, from a patient treated with antithyroid drugs. The DNA for the CDR3 is TGCAGCGTTGCCCCTAGCAATGAGCAGTTCTTC. This sequence encodes CSVAPSNEQFF.